Listed here are 3 T cell receptor beta chains from one sample, sequenced in a study of cytomegalovirus exposure and HLA in healthy donors. PCR involved 60 Vbeta and 13 Jbeta primers. Using immunoSEQ multiplex PCR, the repertoire was profiled, and TCRdb retains in-frame clones only, with some absent. The sample holds fewer than 150,000 clones, 73% seen once. The sequenced material came from PBMCs. These receptors originate from a human donor in good health.

The chain uses TRBV27 and TRBJ2-7; possibly TRBD1 for D (6 bases). Trimming removed 0 bases from V and 6 bases from J, with 12 bases in between. CDR3 size: 14 residues. In germline, CDR1 is MNHEY, CDR2 SMNVEV (reference sequence). CDR3 in amino acids: CASSLSAGVGEQYF. The CDR3 DNA reads TGTGCCAGCAGTTTATCTGCAGGGGTCGGCGAGCAGTACTTC.

V is TRBV4-2 and J is TRBJ2-7, with D tentatively TRBD2 (6 bases). V was trimmed by 0 bases and J by 3 bases, leaving 15 bases between them. This CDR3 has 16 residues. CDR1 is LGHNA and CDR2 is YNFKEQ in the germline V gene. The CDR3 DNA is TGTGCCAGCAGCCAAGATTTAGTCGGGAGAGGCTACGAGCAGTACTTC. Translating gives CASSQDLVGRGYEQYF.

Regarding this clone: An end of the junction differs from the germline gene, which may be a read error. The chain carries TRBV5-4 and TRBJ2-3; TRBD1 might be the D (6 bases). Germline CDR1 and CDR2: SGHNT and YYREEE (reference sequence). The CDR3 consists of 13 residues. The DNA of the CDR3 is TGTGCCAGCAGTTTGGTCCGGGACAACGCGCAGTATTTT. As protein: CASSLVRDNAQYF.